Reported below is one T cell receptor beta chain. This clonotype was counted between two and nine times. Its recognized antigen is unknown. Base quality data are lacking; no much larger clone is found one base away. The data derive from a study (dated by TCRdb to between 2014 and 2017). For the study in its entirety: Whether tumor-infiltrating Tregs in breast cancer are recruited from blood Tregs or converted in situ from other CD4+ T cell subsets was tested. The paper's findings and limits, for the study overall: Tumor memory CD4+ T cell TCR gene usage was found to cluster with blood and lymph node memory CD4+ cells and with lymph node naive CD4+ cells. The TCR alpha and beta sequences of tumor-infiltrating Tregs showed the greatest overlap with tumor naive CD4+ T cells, followed by blood naive CD4+ T cells. Rather than covering whole repertoires, validation in the larger cohort was restricted to a single TCR beta V-J rearrangement.

Memory CD4+ T cells were isolated as CD4+CD45RO+CD25- cells. Tregs, naive and memory CD4+ T cells from tumor, blood and ipsilateral draining lymph nodes of a handful of breast cancer patients underwent full-length TCR alpha and beta sequencing. Tumor tissue, along with lymph nodes from ipsilateral axillary dissection, was perfused with PBS, minced, and then digested using collagenase I and hyaluronidase. Mononuclear cells from lymph nodes or less than 65 ml of peripheral blood were isolated by Ficoll density gradient centrifugation. A purity exceeding 90% was confirmed by FACS for the sorted cell populations. The CDR3 covers 14 residues, taking in both the cysteine and the phenylalanine. The retained sequence is limited to the CDR3, 42 bases, with the frame set at the first base. V was cut back by 3 bases and J by 9 bases, leaving a gap of 15 bases between them. Full-length TCR variable regions were amplified by 5' RACE PCR with constant-region reverse primers, and semi-nested PCR with Nested Universal Primer A was subsequently performed. The ReliaPrep RNA Cell Miniprep System was used to extract total RNA, which was then reverse transcribed into 5'RACE-ready cDNA with the SMARTer RACE 5'/3' Kit. An Illumina MiSeq was used to sequence the full-length TCR alpha and beta libraries, which had been barcoded with multiplex adaptors. Under the source paper's analysis protocol: Sequencing data were pooled across the five patients for each of nine subset-tissue groups and compared by unsupervised clustering of TCR gene usage. Repertoire similarity was calculated with the Morisita-Horn index, weighting shared sequences by their contribution to each repertoire. In-frame beta chains were kept once TCRdb had trimmed the public reads at Q25 with fastp and called clones with MiXCR. Every CDR3 protein is listed once, alongside the most common genes and DNA of its rows. The V and J calls reflect TCRdb's pipeline rather than the authors' work. The table for this sample lists some 64,000 distinct CDR3 sequences; 20% to 25% of them were counted only once. The ten largest clones represent approximately 3.1% of the sample.

Sequenced material: memory CD4+ T cells sorted from a lymph node. This sample's cell subset or site label indicates: memory CD4+ T cells, CD4+CD45RO+CD25-. This chain joins TRBV12-3 or TRBV12-4 to TRBJ2-1, with the D call perhaps TRBD1 or TRBD2, each one matching 6 bases. The receptor's source is a female donor with breast cancer. The CDR3 corresponds to CASSFSLGGGEQFF. The DNA reads TGTGCCAGCAGTTTTTCGCTCGGGGGCGGTGAGCAGTTCTTC.